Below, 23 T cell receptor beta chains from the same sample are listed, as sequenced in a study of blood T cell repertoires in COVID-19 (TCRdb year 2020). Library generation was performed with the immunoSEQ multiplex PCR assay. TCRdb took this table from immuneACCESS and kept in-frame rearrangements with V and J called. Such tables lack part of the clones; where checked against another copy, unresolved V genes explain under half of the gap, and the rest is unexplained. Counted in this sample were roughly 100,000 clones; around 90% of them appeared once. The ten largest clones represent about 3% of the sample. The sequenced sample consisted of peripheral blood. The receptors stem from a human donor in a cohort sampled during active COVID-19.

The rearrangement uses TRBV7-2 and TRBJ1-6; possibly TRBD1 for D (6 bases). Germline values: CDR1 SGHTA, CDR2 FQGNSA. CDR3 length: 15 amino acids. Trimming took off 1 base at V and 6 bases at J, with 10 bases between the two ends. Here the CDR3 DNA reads TGTGCCAGCAGCTTAGGGTGGGGGCCTAATTCACCCCTCCACTTT. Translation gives CASSLGWGPNSPLHF.

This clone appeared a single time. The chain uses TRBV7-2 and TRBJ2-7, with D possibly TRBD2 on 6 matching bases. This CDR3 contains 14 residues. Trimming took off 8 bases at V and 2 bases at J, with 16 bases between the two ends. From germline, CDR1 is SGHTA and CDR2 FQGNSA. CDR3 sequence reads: CASGWGGAPYEQYF. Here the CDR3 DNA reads TGTGCCAGCGGATGGGGCGGGGCCCCCTACGAGCAGTACTTC.

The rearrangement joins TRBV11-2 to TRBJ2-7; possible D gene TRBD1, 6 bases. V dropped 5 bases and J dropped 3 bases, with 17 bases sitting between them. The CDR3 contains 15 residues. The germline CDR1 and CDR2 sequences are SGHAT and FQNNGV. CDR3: CASSGPGHEVYEQYF. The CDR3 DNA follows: TGTGCCAGCAGCGGACCGGGACACGAGGTCTACGAGCAGTACTTC.

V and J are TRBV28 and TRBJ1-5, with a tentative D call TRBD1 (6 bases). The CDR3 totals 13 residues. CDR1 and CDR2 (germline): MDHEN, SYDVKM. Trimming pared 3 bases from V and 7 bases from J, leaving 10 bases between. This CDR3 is CASSFNRAQPQHF. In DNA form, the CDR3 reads TGTGCCAGCAGTTTTAACAGGGCCCAGCCCCAGCATTTT.

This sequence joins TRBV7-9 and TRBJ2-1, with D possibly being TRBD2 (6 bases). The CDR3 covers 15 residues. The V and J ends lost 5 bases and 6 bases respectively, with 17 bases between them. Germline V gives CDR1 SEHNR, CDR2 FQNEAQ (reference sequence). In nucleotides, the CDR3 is TGTGCCAGCAGCCCCTACCGGGACTTTGGCAATGAGCAGTTCTTC. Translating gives CASSPYRDFGNEQFF. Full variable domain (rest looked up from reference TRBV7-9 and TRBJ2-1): DTGVSQNPRHKITKRGQNVTFRCDPISEHNRLYWYRQTLGQGPEFLTYFQNEAQLEKSRLLSDRFSAERPKGSFSTLEIQRTEQGDSAMYLCASSPYRDFGNEQFFGPGTRLTVL.

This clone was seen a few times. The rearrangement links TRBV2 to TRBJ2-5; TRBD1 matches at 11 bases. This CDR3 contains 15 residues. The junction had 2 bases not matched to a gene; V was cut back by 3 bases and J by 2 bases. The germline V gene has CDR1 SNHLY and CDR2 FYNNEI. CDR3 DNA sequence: TGTGCCAGCAGTGAGGACAGGGGGCTGCAAGAGACCCAGTACTTC. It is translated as CASSEDRGLQETQYF.

In DNA, the CDR3 is TGCGCCAGCAGCTTGGCCTACAGCGGGGAGCCCTACGAGCAGTACTTC. This translates into CASSLAYSGEPYEQYF. The chain has TRBV5-1 and TRBJ2-7; TRBD2 aligns across 7 bases. The germline gives CDR1 SGHRS, CDR2 YFSETQ. This CDR3 spans 16 amino acids. V lost 0 bases to trimming and J lost 2 bases; unmatched junction nucleotides: 8.

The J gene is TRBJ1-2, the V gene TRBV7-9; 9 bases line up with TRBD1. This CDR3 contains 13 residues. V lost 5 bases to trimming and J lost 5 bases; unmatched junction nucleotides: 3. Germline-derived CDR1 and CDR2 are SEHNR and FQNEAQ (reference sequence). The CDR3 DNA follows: TGTGCCAGCAGCCCCGGGACAGGGTATGGCTACACCTTC. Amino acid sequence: CASSPGTGYGYTF. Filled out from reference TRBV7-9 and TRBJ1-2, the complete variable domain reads DTGVSQNPRHKITKRGQNVTFRCDPISEHNRLYWYRQTLGQGPEFLTYFQNEAQLEKSRLLSDRFSAERPKGSFSTLEIQRTEQGDSAMYLCASSPGTGYGYTFGSGTRLTVV.

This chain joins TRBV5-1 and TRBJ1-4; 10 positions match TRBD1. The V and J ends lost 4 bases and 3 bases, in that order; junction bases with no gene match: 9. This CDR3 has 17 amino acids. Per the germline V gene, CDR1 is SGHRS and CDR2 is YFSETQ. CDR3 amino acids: CASSPAGQGSPNEKLFF. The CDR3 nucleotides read TGCGCCAGCAGCCCCGCGGGACAGGGGAGCCCTAATGAAAAACTGTTTTTT.

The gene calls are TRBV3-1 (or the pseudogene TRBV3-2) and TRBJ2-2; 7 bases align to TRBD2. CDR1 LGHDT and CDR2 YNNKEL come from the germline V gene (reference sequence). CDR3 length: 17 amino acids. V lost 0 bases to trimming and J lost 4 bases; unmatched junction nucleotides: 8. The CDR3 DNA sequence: TGTGCCAGCAGCCAAGATCTAGCTAGCGGCTTCACCGGGGAGCTGTTTTTT. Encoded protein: CASSQDLASGFTGELFF.

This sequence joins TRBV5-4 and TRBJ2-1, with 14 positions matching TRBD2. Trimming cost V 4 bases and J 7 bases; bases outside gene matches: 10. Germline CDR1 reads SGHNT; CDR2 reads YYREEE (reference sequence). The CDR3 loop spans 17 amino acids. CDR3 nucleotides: TGTGCCAGCAGCCTCAAAGGACTAGCGGGAGGAAGGAATGAGCAGTTCTTC. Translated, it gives CASSLKGLAGGRNEQFF.

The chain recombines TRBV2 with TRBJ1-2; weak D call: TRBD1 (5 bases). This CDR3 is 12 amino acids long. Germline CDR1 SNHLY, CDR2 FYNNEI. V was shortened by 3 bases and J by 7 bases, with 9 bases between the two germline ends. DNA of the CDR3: TGTGCCAGCAGTGAGCAGGGCTTTGGCTACACCTTC. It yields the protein CASSEQGFGYTF.

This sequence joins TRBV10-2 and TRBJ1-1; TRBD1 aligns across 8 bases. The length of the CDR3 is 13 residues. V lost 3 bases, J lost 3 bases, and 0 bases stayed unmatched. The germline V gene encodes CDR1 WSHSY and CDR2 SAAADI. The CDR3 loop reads CASSDRGHTEAFF. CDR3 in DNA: TGCGCCAGCAGTGACAGGGGGCACACTGAAGCTTTCTTT.

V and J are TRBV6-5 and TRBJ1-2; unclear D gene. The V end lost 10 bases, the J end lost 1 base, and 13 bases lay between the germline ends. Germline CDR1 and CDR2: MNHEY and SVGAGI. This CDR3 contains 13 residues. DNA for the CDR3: TGTGCCACGGCGGAGAGCTTTAACTATGGCTACACCTTC. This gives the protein CATAESFNYGYTF.

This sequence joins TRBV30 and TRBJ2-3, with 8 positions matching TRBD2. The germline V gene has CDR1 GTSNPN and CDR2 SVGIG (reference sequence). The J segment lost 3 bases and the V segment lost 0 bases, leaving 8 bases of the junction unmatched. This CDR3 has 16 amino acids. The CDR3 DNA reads TGTGCCTGGAGTGTAGCGGCGGGAGGATTAACAGATACGCAGTATTTT. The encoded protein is CAWSVAAGGLTDTQYF.

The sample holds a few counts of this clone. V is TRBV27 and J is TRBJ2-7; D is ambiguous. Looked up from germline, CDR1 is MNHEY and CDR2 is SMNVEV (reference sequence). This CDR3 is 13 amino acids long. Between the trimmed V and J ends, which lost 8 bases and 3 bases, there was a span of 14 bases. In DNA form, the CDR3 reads TGTGCCAGCGGGTTGCAGTCGGGCTACGAGCAGTACTTC. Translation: CASGLQSGYEQYF.

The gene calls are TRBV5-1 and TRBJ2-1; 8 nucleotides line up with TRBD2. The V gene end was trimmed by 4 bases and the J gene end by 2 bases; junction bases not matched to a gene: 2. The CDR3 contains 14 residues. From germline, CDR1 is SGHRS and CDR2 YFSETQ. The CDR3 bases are TGCGCCAGCAGCGGGCGGGGGGCCTACAATGAGCAGTTCTTC. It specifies CASSGRGAYNEQFF.

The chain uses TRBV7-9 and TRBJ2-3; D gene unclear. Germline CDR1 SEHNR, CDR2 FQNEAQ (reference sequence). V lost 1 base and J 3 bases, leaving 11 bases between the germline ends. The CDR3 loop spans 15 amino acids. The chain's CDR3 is CASSLGLGSTDTQYF. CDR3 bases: TGTGCCAGCAGCTTAGGTCTAGGATCGACAGATACGCAGTATTTT.

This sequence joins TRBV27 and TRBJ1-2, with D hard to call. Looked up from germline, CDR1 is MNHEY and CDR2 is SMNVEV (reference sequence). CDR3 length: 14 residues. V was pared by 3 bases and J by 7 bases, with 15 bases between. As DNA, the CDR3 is TGTGCCAGCAGTTTCAACACGCCGGGAGCTGGCTACACCTTC. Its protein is CASSFNTPGAGYTF.

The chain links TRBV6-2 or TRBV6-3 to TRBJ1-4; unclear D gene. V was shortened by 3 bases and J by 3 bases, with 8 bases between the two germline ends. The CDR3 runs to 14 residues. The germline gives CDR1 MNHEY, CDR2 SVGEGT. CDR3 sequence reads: CASSYLKPNEKLFF. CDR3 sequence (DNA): TGTGCCAGCAGTTATTTGAAGCCTAATGAAAAACTGTTTTTT.

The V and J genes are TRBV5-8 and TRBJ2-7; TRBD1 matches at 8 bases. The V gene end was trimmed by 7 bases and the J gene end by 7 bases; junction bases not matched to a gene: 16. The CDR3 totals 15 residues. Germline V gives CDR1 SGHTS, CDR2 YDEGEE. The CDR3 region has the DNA TGTGCCAGCTCAACAGGGACAGGTGGAGGGGGGGAGCAGTACTTC. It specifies CASSTGTGGGGEQYF.

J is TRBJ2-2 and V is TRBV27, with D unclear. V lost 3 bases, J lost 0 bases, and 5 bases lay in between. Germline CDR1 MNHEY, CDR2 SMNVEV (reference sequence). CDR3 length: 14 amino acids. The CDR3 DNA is TGTGCCAGCAGTTTTTCCTCGAACACCGGGGAGCTGTTTTTT. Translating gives CASSFSSNTGELFF.

The CDR3 loop is CASSKGLIQESNTEAFF. CDR3 coding DNA: TGTGCCAGCAGTAAAGGTCTCATACAGGAGTCTAACACTGAAGCTTTCTTT. The chain employs TRBV25-1 and TRBJ1-1; TRBD1 might be the D (5 bases). The CDR3 is 17 residues long. CDR1 MGHDK and CDR2 SYGVNS come from the germline V gene. V dropped 5 bases and J dropped 2 bases, with 21 bases sitting between them.